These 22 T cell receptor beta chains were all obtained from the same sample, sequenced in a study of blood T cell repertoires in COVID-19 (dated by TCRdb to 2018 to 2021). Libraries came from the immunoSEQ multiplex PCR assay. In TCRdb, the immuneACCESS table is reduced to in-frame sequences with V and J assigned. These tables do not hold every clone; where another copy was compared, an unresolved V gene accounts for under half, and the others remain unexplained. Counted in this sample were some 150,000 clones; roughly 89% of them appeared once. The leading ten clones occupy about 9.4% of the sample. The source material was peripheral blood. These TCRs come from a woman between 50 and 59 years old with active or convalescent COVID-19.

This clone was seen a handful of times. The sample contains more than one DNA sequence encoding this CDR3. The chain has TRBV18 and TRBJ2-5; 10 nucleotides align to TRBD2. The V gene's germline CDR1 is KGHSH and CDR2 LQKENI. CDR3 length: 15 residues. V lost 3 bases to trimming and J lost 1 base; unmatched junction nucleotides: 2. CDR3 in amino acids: CASSPLAGAQETQYF. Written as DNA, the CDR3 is TGTGCCAGCTCACCTCTAGCGGGGGCCCAAGAGACCCAGTACTTC.

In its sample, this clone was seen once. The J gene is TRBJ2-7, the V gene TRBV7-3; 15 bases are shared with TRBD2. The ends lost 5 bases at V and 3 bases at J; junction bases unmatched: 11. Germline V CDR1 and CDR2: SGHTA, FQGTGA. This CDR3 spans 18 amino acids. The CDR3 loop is CASSPFGTSGRNGYEQYF. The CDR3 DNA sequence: TGTGCCAGCAGCCCGTTCGGGACTAGCGGGAGGAACGGCTACGAGCAGTACTTC.

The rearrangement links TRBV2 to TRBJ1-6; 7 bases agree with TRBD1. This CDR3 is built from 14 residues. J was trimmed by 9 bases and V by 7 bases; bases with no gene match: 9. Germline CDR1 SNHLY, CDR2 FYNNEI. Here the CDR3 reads CASTTTGDLSPLHF. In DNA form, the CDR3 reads TGTGCCAGCACCACCACAGGGGATCTTTCACCCCTCCACTTT.

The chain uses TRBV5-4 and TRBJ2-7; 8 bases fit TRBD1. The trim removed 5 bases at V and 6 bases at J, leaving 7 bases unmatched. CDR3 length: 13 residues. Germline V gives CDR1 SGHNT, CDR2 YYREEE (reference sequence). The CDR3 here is CASSKGQEGEQYF. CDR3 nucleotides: TGTGCCAGCAGTAAGGGACAGGAGGGCGAGCAGTACTTC.

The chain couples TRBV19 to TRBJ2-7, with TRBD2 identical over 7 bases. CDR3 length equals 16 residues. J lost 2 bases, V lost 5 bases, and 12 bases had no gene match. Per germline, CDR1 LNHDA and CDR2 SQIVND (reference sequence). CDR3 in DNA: TGTGCCAGTAGTGCCAAGGAGCGGGGTTCCACCTACGAGCAGTACTTC. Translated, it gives CASSAKERGSTYEQYF.

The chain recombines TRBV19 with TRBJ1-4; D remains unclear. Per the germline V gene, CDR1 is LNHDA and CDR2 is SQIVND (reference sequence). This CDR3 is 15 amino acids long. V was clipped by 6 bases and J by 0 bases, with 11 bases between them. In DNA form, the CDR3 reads TGTGCCAGTAGGCGTCAGGAAGCAACTAATGAAAAACTGTTTTTT. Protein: CASRRQEATNEKLFF.

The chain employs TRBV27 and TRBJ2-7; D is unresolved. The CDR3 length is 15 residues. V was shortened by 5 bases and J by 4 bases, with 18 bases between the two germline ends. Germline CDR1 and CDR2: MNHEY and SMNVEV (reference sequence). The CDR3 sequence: CASSQTPPTFYEQYF. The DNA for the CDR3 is TGTGCCAGCAGTCAGACACCACCCACCTTTTACGAGCAGTACTTC.

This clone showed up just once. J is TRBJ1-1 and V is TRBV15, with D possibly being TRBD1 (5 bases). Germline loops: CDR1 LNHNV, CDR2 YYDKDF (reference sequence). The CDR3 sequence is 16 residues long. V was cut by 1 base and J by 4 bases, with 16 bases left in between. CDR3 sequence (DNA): TGTGCCACCAGCAGAGGACCCCAGGGCTCGTCCACTGAAGCTTTCTTT. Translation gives CATSRGPQGSSTEAFF.

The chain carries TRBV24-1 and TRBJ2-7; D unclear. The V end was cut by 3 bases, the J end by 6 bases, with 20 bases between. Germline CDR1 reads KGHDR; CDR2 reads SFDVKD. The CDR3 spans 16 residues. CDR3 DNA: TGTGCCACCAGTGATACAATAGGCACAGCAATCGCCGAGCAGTACTTC. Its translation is CATSDTIGTAIAEQYF.

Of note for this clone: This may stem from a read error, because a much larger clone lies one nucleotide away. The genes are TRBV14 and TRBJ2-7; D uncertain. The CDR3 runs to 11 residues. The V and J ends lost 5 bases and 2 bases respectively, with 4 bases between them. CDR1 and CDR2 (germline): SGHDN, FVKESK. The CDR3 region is CASSNTYEQYF. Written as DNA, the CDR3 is TGTGCCAGCAGCAACACCTACGAGCAGTACTTC.

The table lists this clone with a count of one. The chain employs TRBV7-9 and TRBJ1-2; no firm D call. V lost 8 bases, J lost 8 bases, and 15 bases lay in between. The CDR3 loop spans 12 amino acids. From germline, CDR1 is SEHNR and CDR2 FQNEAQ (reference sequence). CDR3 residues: CASQVTSGGYTF. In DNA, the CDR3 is TGTGCCAGCCAAGTTACGTCTGGCGGCTACACCTTC.

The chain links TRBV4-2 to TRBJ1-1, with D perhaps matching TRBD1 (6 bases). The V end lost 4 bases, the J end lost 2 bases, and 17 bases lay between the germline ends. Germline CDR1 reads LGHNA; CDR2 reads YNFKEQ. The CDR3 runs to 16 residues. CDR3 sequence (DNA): TGTGCCAGCAGCCCCCAGACAGGACAGTTCAACACTGAAGCTTTCTTT. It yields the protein CASSPQTGQFNTEAFF.

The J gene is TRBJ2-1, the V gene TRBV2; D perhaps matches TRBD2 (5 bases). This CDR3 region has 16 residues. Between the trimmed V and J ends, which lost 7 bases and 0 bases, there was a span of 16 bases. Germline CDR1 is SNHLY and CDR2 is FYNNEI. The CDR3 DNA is TGTGCCAGCAATAGAGCGTATGGGAGCTCCTACAATGAGCAGTTCTTC. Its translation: CASNRAYGSSYNEQFF.

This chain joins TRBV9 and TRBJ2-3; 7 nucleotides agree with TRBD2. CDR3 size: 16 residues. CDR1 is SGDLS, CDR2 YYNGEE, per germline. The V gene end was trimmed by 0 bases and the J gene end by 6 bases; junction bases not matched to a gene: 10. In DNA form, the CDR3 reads TGTGCCAGCAGCGTAGCTGGAGGACTAGATTGGGATACGCAGTATTTT. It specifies CASSVAGGLDWDTQYF.

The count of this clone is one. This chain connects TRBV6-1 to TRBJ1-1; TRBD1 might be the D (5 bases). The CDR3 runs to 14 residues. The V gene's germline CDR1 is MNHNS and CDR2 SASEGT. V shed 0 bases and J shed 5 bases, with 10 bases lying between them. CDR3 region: CASSEADRRTEAFF. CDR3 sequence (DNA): TGTGCCAGCAGTGAAGCTGACAGAAGGACTGAAGCTTTCTTT.

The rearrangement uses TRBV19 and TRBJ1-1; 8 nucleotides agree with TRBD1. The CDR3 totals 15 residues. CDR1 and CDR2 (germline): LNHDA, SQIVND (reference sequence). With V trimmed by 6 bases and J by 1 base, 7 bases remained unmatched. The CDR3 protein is CASRLAGGGNTEAFF. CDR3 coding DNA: TGTGCCAGTAGGTTAGCAGGGGGCGGGAACACTGAAGCTTTCTTT. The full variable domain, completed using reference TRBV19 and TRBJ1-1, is DGGITQSPKYLFRKEGQNVTLSCEQNLNHDAMYWYRQDPGQGLRLIYYSQIVNDFQKGDIAEGYSVSREKKESFPLTVTSAQKNPTAFYLCASRLAGGGNTEAFFGQGTRLTVV.

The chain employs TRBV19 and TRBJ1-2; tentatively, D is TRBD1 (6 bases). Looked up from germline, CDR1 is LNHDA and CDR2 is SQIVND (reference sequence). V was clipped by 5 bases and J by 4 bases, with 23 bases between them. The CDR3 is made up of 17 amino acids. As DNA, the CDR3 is TGTGCCAGTAGTCGATTCTGGTCGCCGGACAGCATCTATGGCTACACCTTC. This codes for CASSRFWSPDSIYGYTF.

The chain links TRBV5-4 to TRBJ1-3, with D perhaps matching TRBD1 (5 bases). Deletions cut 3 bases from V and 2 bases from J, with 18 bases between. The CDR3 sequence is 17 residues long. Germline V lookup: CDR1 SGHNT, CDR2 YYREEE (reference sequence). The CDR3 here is CASSSLDMGFAGNTIYF. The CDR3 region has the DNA TGTGCCAGCAGCTCCCTGGACATGGGGTTTGCTGGAAACACCATATATTTT.

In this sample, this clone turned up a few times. The CDR3 protein is CASSQVRTGPSYEQYF. The CDR3 DNA reads as TGCGCCAGCAGCCAAGTCAGGACAGGGCCCTCCTACGAGCAGTACTTC. The V and J genes are TRBV4-1 and TRBJ2-7, with 8 bases that match TRBD1. Germline V gene sequence: CDR1 MGHRA, CDR2 YSYEKL. This CDR3 has 16 residues. Losses at the gene ends were 1 base for V and 0 bases for J; bases not matched to a gene: 5.

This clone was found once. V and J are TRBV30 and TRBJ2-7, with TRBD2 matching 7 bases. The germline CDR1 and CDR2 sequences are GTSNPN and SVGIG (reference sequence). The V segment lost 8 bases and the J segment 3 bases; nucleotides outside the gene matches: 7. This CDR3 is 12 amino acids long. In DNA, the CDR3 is TGTGCCCGTAGCGGGTCAGGCTACGAGCAGTACTTC. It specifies CARSGSGYEQYF. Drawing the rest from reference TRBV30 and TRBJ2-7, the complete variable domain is SQTIHQWPATLVQPVGSPLSLECTVEGTSNPNLYWYRQAAGRGLQLLFYSVGIGQISSEVPQNLSASRPQDRQFILSSKKLLLSDSGFYLCARSGSGYEQYFGPGTRLTVT.

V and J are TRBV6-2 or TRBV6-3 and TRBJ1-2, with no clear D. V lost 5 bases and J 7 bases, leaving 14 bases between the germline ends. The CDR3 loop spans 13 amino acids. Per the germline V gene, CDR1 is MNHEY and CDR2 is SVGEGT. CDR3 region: CASSQLAVFGYTF. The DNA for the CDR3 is TGTGCCAGCAGTCAGCTCGCGGTTTTTGGCTACACCTTC.

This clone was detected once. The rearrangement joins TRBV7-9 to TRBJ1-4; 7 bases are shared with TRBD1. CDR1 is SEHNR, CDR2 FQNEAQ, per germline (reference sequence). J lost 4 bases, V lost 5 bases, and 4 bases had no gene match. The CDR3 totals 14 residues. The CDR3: CASSTGQFNEKLFF. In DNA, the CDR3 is TGTGCCAGCAGCACGGGACAGTTTAATGAAAAACTGTTTTTT.